This T cell receptor beta chain appears in the sequencing data of a study of siplizumab effects on memory and regulatory T cells. Here immunoSEQ multiplex PCR was the method, and the copy in TCRdb shows in-frame clones only, minus some. The repertoire holds about 110,000 clones, with just over 90% as singletons. On this clone: Its antigen is not known.

Whole-study findings and limits: There was no confirmation of the suppressive function of proliferating Tregs from siplizumab cultures. A major contribution to the alloresponse seemed to be made by naive T cells, which seemed more diverse than memory cells.

V was pared by 3 bases and J by 7 bases, with 12 bases between. The length of the CDR3 is 14 residues. Germline values: CDR1 SNHLY, CDR2 FYNNEI. The chain links TRBV2 to TRBJ1-4; D is perhaps TRBD1 (6 bases). Sample: CD4+ T cells sorted from blood. The clonotype comes from a human donor in good health. The CDR3 DNA sequence: TGTGCCAGCAGTGATTCAGGGGCAAGTGAAAAACTGTTTTTT. It encodes CASSDSGASEKLFF.